This T cell receptor (beta chain) was recorded in a study of OX40 agonist ivuxolimab in advanced cancers. Overall study: Ivuxolimab was delivered to patients intravenously every 2 weeks at doses spanning 0.01 to 10 mg/kg. Averaging around 60 years in age, with a range of about 20 to 90, the cohort was 65% to 85% male. General study results and limits: The study found that CD8+ T cells averaged more expanded clones than CD4+. Compared with others, partial responders at 0.1-3.0 mg/kg displayed clonal expansion among the lowest.

TCRdb's table, derived via immunoSEQ multiplex PCR, lists solely in-frame clones and lacks some. The repertoire holds 55,000 to 80,000 clones, with about 91% as singletons. The CDR3 spans 15 residues. V was pared by 2 bases and J by 2 bases, with 0 bases of the junction left unmatched. The germline gives CDR1 MNHEY, CDR2 SVGAGI. On this clone: Its antigen is unidentified.

V usage is TRBV6-5 and J usage is TRBJ2-1; the match to TRBD2 covers 10 bases. The TCR sequence derives from an adult with an advanced solid tumor such as melanoma, head and neck, liver or kidney cancer. Sequenced material: CD4+ or CD8+ T cells sorted from blood, taken in a trial of the OX40 agonist ivuxolimab. CDR3: CASSYGTSAYNEQFF. In DNA, the CDR3 is TGTGCCAGCAGTTACGGGACTAGCGCCTACAATGAGCAGTTCTTC.